This entry lists 20 T cell receptor beta chains sequenced from one sample in a study of shared clonotypes between healthy human individuals. Generated by immunoSEQ multiplex PCR, the TCRdb table keeps only in-frame clones and is missing some. This repertoire shows approximately 620,000 clones, more than 95% found once; its top ten account for about 0.057%. The sample consisted of naive CD4+ T cells sorted from blood. Indicated subset: CD45RA+ positively selected. Receptor source: a woman under 40 in good health.

The chain carries TRBV7-2 and TRBJ1-3, with D unclear. Trimming removed 3 bases at V and 4 bases at J, with 10 bases between. There are 14 residues in the CDR3. The V gene's germline CDR1 is SGHTA and CDR2 FQGNSA. CDR3 amino acids: CASSFADGGNTIYF. The CDR3 nucleotides are TGTGCCAGCAGCTTCGCCGATGGAGGAAACACCATATATTTT.

The rearrangement uses TRBV7-3 and TRBJ1-1; tentatively, D is TRBD1 (5 bases). Trimming pared 5 bases from V and 5 bases from J, leaving 15 bases between. The CDR3 runs to 14 residues. The germline CDR1 and CDR2 sequences are SGHTA and FQGTGA. The CDR3: CASSPPAGGTEAFF. The CDR3 bases are TGTGCCAGCAGCCCGCCGGCGGGGGGAACTGAAGCTTTCTTT. Full variable domain (missing parts from reference TRBV7-3 and TRBJ1-1): GAGVSQTPSNKVTEKGKYVELRCDPISGHTALYWYRQSLGQGPEFLIYFQGTGAADDSGLPNDRFFAVRPEGSVSTLKIQRTERGDSAVYLCASSPPAGGTEAFFGQGTRLTVV.

The V call is TRBV7-2, the J call TRBJ1-2, with D uncertain. The germline V gene encodes CDR1 SGHTA and CDR2 FQGNSA. The CDR3 is 13 amino acids. V was pared by 6 bases and J by 0 bases, with 8 bases between. CDR3 in amino acids: CASSPEANYGYTF. As DNA, the CDR3 is TGTGCCAGCAGTCCAGAGGCTAACTATGGCTACACCTTC.

There are a few counts of this clone. This chain joins TRBV2 and TRBJ2-5; D may correspond to TRBD1 or TRBD2 (6 bases each). From germline, CDR1 is SNHLY and CDR2 FYNNEI. The CDR3 has 13 amino acids. V dropped 6 bases and J dropped 7 bases, with 15 bases sitting between them. The CDR3: CASRGRGQGTQYF. As DNA, the CDR3 is TGTGCCAGCAGGGGCCGGGGGCAGGGGACCCAGTACTTC. Full variable domain (remainder filled in from reference TRBV2 and TRBJ2-5): EPEVTQTPSHQVTQMGQEVILRCVPISNHLYFYWYRQILGQKVEFLVSFYNNEISEKSEIFDDQFSVERPDGSNFTLKIRSTKLEDSAMYFCASRGRGQGTQYFGPGTRLLVL.

The V call is TRBV6-6, the J call TRBJ1-2; D is undetermined. Germline assignment: CDR1 MNHNY and CDR2 SVGAGI (reference sequence). The CDR3 has 14 amino acids. V gave up 5 bases and J gave up 8 bases, with 18 bases separating them. The CDR3 DNA reads as TGTGCCAGCAGTAACCAGAGGGTGACGGAAGGCTACACCTTC. Protein product: CASSNQRVTEGYTF.

The chain joins TRBV9 to TRBJ2-5; D is possibly TRBD2 (6 bases). The germline CDR1 and CDR2 sequences are SGDLS and YYNGEE. The CDR3 extends over 15 amino acids. Between the trimmed V and J ends, which lost 2 bases and 5 bases, there was a span of 16 bases. CDR3 region: CASSVATSLGETQYF. In DNA form, the CDR3 reads TGTGCCAGCAGCGTGGCGACTAGTCTGGGTGAGACCCAGTACTTC.

The V and J genes are TRBV30 and TRBJ1-1; D perhaps matches TRBD1 (6 bases). CDR1 is GTSNPN and CDR2 is SVGIG in the germline V gene (reference sequence). The CDR3 is 13 residues long. V lost 0 bases and J lost 8, with 13 bases in between. The CDR3 DNA is TGTGCCTGGAGTGTCTGGGGACACCAAGAAGCTTTCTTT. Its translation is CAWSVWGHQEAFF. Looking up the rest from reference TRBV30 and TRBJ1-1 gives the full variable domain: SQTIHQWPATLVQPVGSPLSLECTVEGTSNPNLYWYRQAAGRGLQLLFYSVGIGQISSEVPQNLSASRPQDRQFILSSKKLLLSDSGFYLCAWSVWGHQEAFFGQGTRLTVV.

In regard to this clone: The identical CDR3 is also encoded by other nucleotide sequences in the sample. The chain joins TRBV28 to TRBJ2-7; 8 nucleotides line up with TRBD1. The CDR3 totals 13 residues. Germline loops: CDR1 MDHEN, CDR2 SYDVKM. J was trimmed by 4 bases and V by 4 bases; bases with no gene match: 3. This CDR3 is CASSSGQGYEQYF. CDR3 coding DNA: TGTGCCAGCAGTTCAGGACAGGGTTACGAGCAGTACTTC. Looking up the rest from reference TRBV28 and TRBJ2-7 gives the full variable domain: DVKVTQSSRYLVKRTGEKVFLECVQDMDHENMFWYRQDPGLGLRLIYFSYDVKMKEKGDIPEGYSVSREKKERFSLILESASTNQTSMYLCASSSGQGYEQYFGPGTRLTVT.

V and J are TRBV28 and TRBJ1-1; no clear D. Germline CDR1 is MDHEN and CDR2 is SYDVKM. The germline V and J ends were trimmed by 10 bases and 2 bases, with 8 bases remaining between them. The CDR3 length is 11 residues. CDR3 DNA sequence: TGTGCCACACAGACAAACACTGAAGCTTTCTTT. Protein: CATQTNTEAFF.

The chain joins TRBV5-4 to TRBJ2-3; D possibly corresponds to TRBD1 (5 bases). The CDR3 length is 15 residues. Trimming left V 1 base short and J 2 bases short, with 11 bases between. CDR1 and CDR2 from the germline V gene are SGHNT and YYREEE (reference sequence). The CDR3: CASSLIQGPTDTQYF. The CDR3 region has the DNA TGTGCCAGCAGCTTGATCCAGGGTCCCACAGATACGCAGTATTTT.

The V gene is TRBV2, the J gene TRBJ1-6; D not certain. Germline loops: CDR1 SNHLY, CDR2 FYNNEI. The V and J ends lost 6 bases and 6 bases respectively, with 12 bases between them. The length of the CDR3 is 14 residues. The DNA for the CDR3 is TGTGCCAGCAGATGGAGCAGGACTAATTCACCCCTCCACTTT. Its translation: CASRWSRTNSPLHF.

About this clone: Other nucleotide sequences in the sample specify the same CDR3. The V gene is TRBV30, the J gene TRBJ1-4; maybe TRBD1 (6 bases). Germline lookup yields CDR1 GTSNPN and CDR2 SVGIG (reference sequence). Trimming cost V 1 base and J 8 bases, with 8 bases left between them. The CDR3 consists of 12 residues. CDR3: CAWSGQGEKLFF. CDR3 bases: TGTGCCTGGAGTGGCCAGGGGGAAAAACTGTTTTTT.

This clone is a singleton in its sample. The CDR3 DNA sequence: TGCGCCAGCAGCGCATCCGGGCGCGGGGAGCAGTTCTTC. Residues: CASSASGRGEQFF. The genes are TRBV5-1 and TRBJ2-1, with D possibly being TRBD2 (5 bases). V was clipped by 4 bases and J by 10 bases, with 15 bases between them. From germline, CDR1 is SGHRS and CDR2 YFSETQ. The CDR3 is 13 amino acids. The full variable domain, completed using reference TRBV5-1 and TRBJ2-1, is KAGVTQTPRYLIKTRGQQVTLSCSPISGHRSVSWYQQTPGQGLQFLFEYFSETQRNKGNFPGRFSGRQFSNSRSEMNVSTLELGDSALYLCASSASGRGEQFFGPGTRLTVL.

This clone appeared a single time. This chain links TRBV6-6 with TRBJ1-3; perhaps TRBD1 as D (5 bases). V was cut by 8 bases and J by 0 bases, with 11 bases left in between. The germline V gene has CDR1 MNHNY and CDR2 SVGAGI (reference sequence). This CDR3 has 14 residues. CDR3 bases: TGTGCCAGCGCGGGACTGACCTCTGGAAACACCATATATTTT. Amino acids: CASAGLTSGNTIYF.

The V and J genes are TRBV6-5 and TRBJ2-5; 7 nucleotides line up with TRBD1. Losses at the gene ends were 5 bases for V and 9 bases for J; bases not matched to a gene: 12. Germline V gene sequence: CDR1 MNHEY, CDR2 SVGAGI. The CDR3 length is 14 residues. This CDR3 reads CASSQDREGYAQYF. CDR3 coding DNA: TGTGCCAGCAGTCAAGACAGGGAAGGGTACGCCCAGTACTTC.

This clone was seen a single time. J is TRBJ2-2 and V is TRBV12-5; TRBD1 agrees at 7 bases. The length of the CDR3 is 19 residues. Looked up from germline, CDR1 is LGHNT and CDR2 is FRNRAP. Trimming took 0 bases from V and 2 from J; bases not matched to a gene: 12. The CDR3 here is CASGLVMLGRGLNTGELFF. The CDR3 DNA follows: TGTGCTAGTGGTTTGGTAATGCTAGGTAGGGGGCTTAACACCGGGGAGCTGTTTTTT.

The chain employs TRBV11-3 and TRBJ2-1; a weak D match, TRBD2 (6 bases). In germline, CDR1 is SGHNT, CDR2 YENEEA. This CDR3 contains 15 residues. V lost 1 base and J 8 bases, leaving 15 bases between the germline ends. The CDR3 sequence: CASSLGSAGWYEQFF. CDR3 bases: TGTGCCAGCAGCTTAGGGTCAGCGGGTTGGTATGAGCAGTTCTTC. Complete variable domain (other parts from reference TRBV11-3 and TRBJ2-1): EAGVVQSPRYKIIEKKQPVAFWCNPISGHNTLYWYLQNLGQGPELLIRYENEEAVDDSQLPKDRFSAERLKGVDSTLKIQPAELGDSAVYLCASSLGSAGWYEQFFGPGTRLTVL.

This clone was counted a few times. V usage is TRBV7-9 and J usage is TRBJ2-1, with 8 bases identical to TRBD1. Germline V gene lookup returns CDR1 SEHNR and CDR2 FQNEAQ (reference sequence). The CDR3 has 12 amino acids. Trimming cost V 2 bases and J 11 bases; bases outside gene matches: 2. The CDR3 region has the DNA TGTGCCAGCAGCTTACGGGACAGGAAGCAGTTCTTC. This encodes CASSLRDRKQFF. The full variable domain, rest sourced from reference TRBV7-9 and TRBJ2-1, is DTGVSQNPRHKITKRGQNVTFRCDPISEHNRLYWYRQTLGQGPEFLTYFQNEAQLEKSRLLSDRFSAERPKGSFSTLEIQRTEQGDSAMYLCASSLRDRKQFFGPGTRLTVL.

V usage is TRBV28 and J usage is TRBJ1-2; D gene unclear. The V gene lost 4 bases and the J gene lost 7 bases, with 25 bases spanning the gap. Germline V CDR1 and CDR2: MDHEN, SYDVKM. CDR3 length: 17 residues. This CDR3 is CASSSRGSLETRGGYTF. The CDR3 DNA is TGTGCCAGCAGTTCGCGCGGATCTCTGGAAACTAGAGGTGGCTACACCTTC.

This chain links TRBV18 with TRBJ2-7, with 12 bases that match TRBD2. This CDR3 is 14 amino acids long. Germline trimming cut 3 bases from V and 6 bases from J; bases unmatched to any gene: 3. Looked up from germline, CDR1 is KGHSH and CDR2 is LQKENI. The CDR3 reads CASSPGLAGAEQYF. The CDR3 DNA follows: TGTGCCAGCTCACCGGGACTAGCGGGCGCCGAGCAGTACTTC.